This record concerns one T cell receptor (beta chain) sequence. Its specificity is not known. The data were obtained in a study of Ad26.COV2.S vaccination and SARS-CoV-2 variants. Study conclusions and caveats: Substantial post-vaccination breadth of spike-specific CD8+ and CD4+ T cell responses was reported. Similar non-spike TCR breadth was observed in recipients of vaccine and of placebo. Participants in the vaccine arm had higher spike-specific TCR breadth; placebo recipients had lower.

Clones were sequenced by immunoSEQ multiplex PCR, and TCRdb holds only the in-frame ones, with some missing. The sample has some 350,000 clones; around 92% are singletons. Germline V gene lookup returns CDR1 SGHRS and CDR2 YFSETQ. V lost 1 base, J lost 8 bases, and 12 bases lay in between. The length of the CDR3 is 14 residues. This chain joins TRBV5-1 and TRBJ1-4; D perhaps matches TRBD1 (5 bases). This specimen consisted of peripheral blood, obtained after recovery from COVID-19. The TCR comes from a human donor who had recovered from COVID-19. This CDR3 reads CASSLIGVPEKLFF. The CDR3 DNA follows: TGCGCCAGCAGCTTGATAGGGGTCCCCGAAAAACTGTTTTTT.